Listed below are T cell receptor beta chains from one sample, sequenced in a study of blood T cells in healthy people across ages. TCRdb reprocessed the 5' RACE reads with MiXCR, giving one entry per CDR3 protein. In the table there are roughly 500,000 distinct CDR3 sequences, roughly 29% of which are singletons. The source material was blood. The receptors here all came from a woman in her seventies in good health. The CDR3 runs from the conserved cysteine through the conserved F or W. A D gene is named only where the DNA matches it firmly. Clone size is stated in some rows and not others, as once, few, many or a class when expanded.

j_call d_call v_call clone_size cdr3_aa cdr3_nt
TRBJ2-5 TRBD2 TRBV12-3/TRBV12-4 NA CASSLSSGYQETQYF TGTGCCAGCAGTCTATCTAGCGGGTACCAAGAGACCCAGTACTTC
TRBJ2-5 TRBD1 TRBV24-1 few CATSDGTAYQETQYF TGTGCCACCAGTGATGGGACAGCCTACCAAGAGACCCAGTACTTC
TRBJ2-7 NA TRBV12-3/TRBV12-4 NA CASSRLTYEQYF TGTGCCAGCAGTCGTCTCACCTACGAGCAGTACTTC
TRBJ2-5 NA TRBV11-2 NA CASSLGDRNQETQYF TGTGCCAGCAGCTTAGGAGACAGGAACCAAGAGACCCAGTACTTC
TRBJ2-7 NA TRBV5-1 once CASRRGERSYEQCF TGCGCCAGCAGGAGGGGAGAGCGCAGCTACGAGCAGTGCTTC
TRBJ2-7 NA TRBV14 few CASSRQPSYEQYF TGTGCCAGCAGCCGACAGCCCTCCTACGAGCAATACTTC
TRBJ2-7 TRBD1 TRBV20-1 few CSARNRGSGYEQYF TGCAGTGCTAGAAACAGGGGGTCGGGTTACGAGCAGTACTTC
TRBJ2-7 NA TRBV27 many CASSLIGTLNYEQYF TGTGCCAGCAGTTTAATCGGGACACTAAACTACGAGCAGTACTTC
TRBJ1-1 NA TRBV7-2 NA CASSSPGGTEAFF TGTGCCAGCAGCTCCCCGGGGGGGACTGAAGCTTTCTTT
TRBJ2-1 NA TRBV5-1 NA CASSLVAGNKDEQFF TGCGCCAGCAGCTTGGTGGCGGGGAATAAAGATGAGCAGTTCTTC
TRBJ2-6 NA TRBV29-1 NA CSVADTGANVLTF TGCAGCGTCGCAGATACTGGGGCCAACGTCCTGACTTTC
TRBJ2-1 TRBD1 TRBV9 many CASSEEDRDSYNEQFF TGTGCCAGCAGCGAGGAGGACAGGGACTCCTACAATGAGCAGTTCTTC
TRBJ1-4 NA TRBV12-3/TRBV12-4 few CASTQGYEKLFF TGTGCCAGCACCCAGGGTTATGAAAAACTGTTTTTT
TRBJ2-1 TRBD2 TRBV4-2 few CASSQVPSGGDNEQFF TGTGCCAGCAGCCAAGTTCCTAGCGGGGGGGACAATGAGCAGTTCTTC
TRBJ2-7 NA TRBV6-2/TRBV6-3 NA CASSRDGARHEQYF TGTGCCAGCAGTAGGGACGGGGCCAGGCACGAGCAGTACTTC
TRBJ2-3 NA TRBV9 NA CASSVEWGTLDTQYF TGTGCCAGCAGCGTAGAATGGGGGACCCTTGATACGCAGTATTTT
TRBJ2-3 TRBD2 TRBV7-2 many CASSRLAGGGDTQYF TGTGCCAGCTCCCGGTTAGCGGGGGGCGGAGATACGCAGTATTTT
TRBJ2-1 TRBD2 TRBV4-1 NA CASSPPRGTSGIDEQFF TGCGCCAGCAGCCCCCCACGGGGGACTAGCGGAATCGATGAGCAGTTCTTC
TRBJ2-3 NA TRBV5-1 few CASSLAGQGETTQYF TGCGCCAGCAGCTTGGCCGGGCAGGGAGAGACTACGCAGTATTTT
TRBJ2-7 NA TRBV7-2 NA CASSLRQLAPSSHEQHF TGTGCCAGCAGCCTGAGGCAGTTAGCGCCGAGCTCCCACGAGCAGCACTTC
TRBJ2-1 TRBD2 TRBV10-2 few CASSHGGAGYNEQFF TGCGCCAGCAGCCACGGGGGGGCGGGGTACAATGAGCAGTTCTTC
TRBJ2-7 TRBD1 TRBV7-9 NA CASSGWDREYEQYF TGTGCCAGCAGCGGATGGGACAGGGAGTACGAGCAGTACTTC
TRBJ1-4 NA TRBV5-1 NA CASSLWGQGEEKLFF TGCGCCAGCAGCTTGTGGGGGCAGGGTGAGGAAAAACTGTTTTTT
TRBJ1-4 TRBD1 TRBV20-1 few CSARGGGQGIEKLFF TGCAGTGCTAGAGGGGGGGGACAGGGGATTGAAAAACTGTTTTTT
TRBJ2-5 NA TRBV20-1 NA CSAPPGSSGPQETQYF TGCAGTGCCCCTCCGGGATCCAGCGGCCCTCAAGAGACCCAGTACTTC
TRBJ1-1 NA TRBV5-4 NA CASSLGWGVGTEAFF TGTGCCAGCAGCTTGGGATGGGGGGTTGGGACTGAAGCTTTCTTT
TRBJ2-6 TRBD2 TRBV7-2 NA CASSSILAGGSGANVPTF TGTGCCAGCAGCTCCATACTAGCGGGGGGTTCTGGGGCCAACGTCCCGACTTTC
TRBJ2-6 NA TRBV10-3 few CATKGSSGANVLTF TGTGCCACCAAGGGGAGTAGTGGGGCCAACGTCCTGACTTTC
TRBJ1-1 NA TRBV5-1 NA CASSHRQNTEAFF TGCGCCAGCAGCCACCGTCAGAACACTGAAGCTTTCTTT
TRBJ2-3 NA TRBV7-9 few CASSLVQSDTQYF TGTGCCAGCAGCTTGGTCCAGTCAGATACGCAGTATTTT
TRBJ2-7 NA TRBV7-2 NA CASSLSRVPGASGSYEQYF TGTGCCAGCAGCCTTTCGAGAGTCCCAGGGGCTTCGGGCTCCTACGAGCAGTACTTC
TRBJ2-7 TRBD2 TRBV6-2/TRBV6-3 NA CASSYSGLVNTFREQYF TGTGCCAGCAGTTACTCGGGACTAGTAAACACCTTCCGCGAGCAGTACTTC
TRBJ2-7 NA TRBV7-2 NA CASSRRGGRDYEQYF TGTGCCAGCAGCCGGCGAGGTGGGAGAGACTACGAGCAGTACTTC
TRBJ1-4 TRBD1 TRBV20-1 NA CSATQDREKLFF TGCAGTGCTACCCAGGACAGGGAAAAACTGTTTTTT
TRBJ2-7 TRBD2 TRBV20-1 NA CSAPGGAGGSYEQYF TGCAGTGCTCCGGGAGGAGCGGGGGGCTCCTACGAGCAGTACTTC
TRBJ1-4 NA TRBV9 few CASTRSGGLNEKLFF TGTGCCAGCACCCGATCGGGGGGACTAAATGAAAAACTGTTTTTT
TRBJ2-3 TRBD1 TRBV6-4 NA CAGSDRAAEGSMYF TGTGCCGGCAGTGACAGGGCGGCTGAGGGTTCCATGTATTTT
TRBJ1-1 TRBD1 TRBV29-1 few CSVPAPRGGWDTEAFF TGCAGCGTTCCGGCCCCAAGAGGGGGCTGGGACACTGAAGCTTTCTTT
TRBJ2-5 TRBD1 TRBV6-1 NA CASRAYPDRGDLETQYF TGTGCCAGCAGAGCCTACCCGGACAGGGGAGACCTGGAGACCCAGTACTTC
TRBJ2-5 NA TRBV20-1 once CSAKKVQGPQETQYF TGCAGTGCTAAAAAGGTTCAGGGCCCCCAAGAGACCCAGTACTTC
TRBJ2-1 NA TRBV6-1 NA CASSDHQGPYNEQFF TGTGCCAGCAGTGATCATCAGGGCCCCTACAATGAGCAGTTCTTC
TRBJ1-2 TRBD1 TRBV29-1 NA CSVTGTGNYGYTF TGCAGCGTAACCGGGACAGGGAACTATGGCTACACCTTC
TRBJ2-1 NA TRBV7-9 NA CASSLAIRGYEQYF TGTGCCAGCAGCTTAGCAATCAGGGGCTACGAGCAGTATTTC
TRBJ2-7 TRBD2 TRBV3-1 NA CASSQVLAGSYEQYF TGTGCCAGCAGCCAAGTGCTAGCGGGGTCCTACGAGCAGTACTTC
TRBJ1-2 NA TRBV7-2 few CASSLGWDGYTF TGTGCCAGCAGCTTAGGGTGGGATGGCTACACCTTC
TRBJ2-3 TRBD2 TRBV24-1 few CATSDLRTSGGGGRGTDTQYF TGTGCCACCAGTGATCTCAGGACTAGCGGGGGAGGAGGGCGAGGGACAGATACGCAGTATTTT
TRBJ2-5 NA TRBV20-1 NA CSARTPQETQYF TGCAGTGCCCGGACGCCACAAGAGACCCAGTACTTC
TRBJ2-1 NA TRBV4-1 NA CASSFSGAASYNEQFF TGCGCCAGCAGCTTCTCAGGGGCCGCCTCCTACAATGAGCAGTTCTTC
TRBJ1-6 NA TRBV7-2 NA CASSSSGALNSPLHF TGTGCCAGCAGCTCCTCAGGAGCCTTGAATTCACCCCTCCACTTT
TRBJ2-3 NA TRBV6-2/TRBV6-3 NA CASSKTRGGTDTQYF TGTGCCAGCAGTAAAACAAGGGGTGGGACAGATACGCAGTATTTT
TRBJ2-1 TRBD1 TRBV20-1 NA CSATTTGARNEQFF TGCAGTGCGACCACGACAGGGGCGAGGAATGAGCAGTTCTTC
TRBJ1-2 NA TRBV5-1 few CASSLSTGPANYGYTF TGCGCCAGCAGCTTGTCTACAGGGCCGGCAAACTATGGCTACACCTTC
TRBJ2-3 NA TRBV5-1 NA CAGSGVGGTDTQYF TGCGCCGGGTCGGGTGTAGGAGGGACAGATACGCAGTATTTT
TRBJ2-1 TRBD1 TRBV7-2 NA CASSLERWGTGAYNEQFF TGTGCCAGCAGCTTAGAGAGGTGGGGGACAGGAGCCTACAATGAGCAGTTCTTC
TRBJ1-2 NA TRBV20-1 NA CGAREDPDLYGYTF TGCGGTGCTAGAGAGGATCCAGATCTCTATGGCTACACCTTC